Detailed here is one T cell receptor beta chain. Its antigen is as yet unknown. The data belong to a study of long-term antiretroviral therapy in people with HIV. Whole-study findings and limits: Repertoire composition at all time points was dominated by clones that had expanded before ART. ART adherence, viral resistance and therapy changes were not recorded.

A minimum of one pre-ART and two post-ART PBMC samples existed for each donor. Samples held about 0.85-10 million cryopreserved PBMC, and DNA extraction followed. Per germline, CDR1 LGHNA and CDR2 YNFKEQ. The CDR3 is 18 amino acids. Trimming took 0 bases from V and 8 from J, leaving 25 bases between them. Survey level was the resolution at which the v3.0 immunoSEQ assay ran. The protocol was immunoSEQ multiplex PCR, while the TCRdb copy is restricted to in-frame clones and leaves out a portion. This table has tens of thousands of clones, approximately 88% appearing once. The chain has TRBV4-2 and TRBJ1-2; D is unclear. The sample in question was unsorted PBMCs, obtained 1.2 years after starting antiretroviral therapy. The TCR sequence derives from a woman aged 40 to 55 with HIV. The CDR3 sequence: CASSQDVSGNPPIRGYTF. CDR3 DNA sequence: TGTGCCAGCAGCCAAGACGTGTCAGGTAACCCCCCAATCAGGGGCTACACCTTC.